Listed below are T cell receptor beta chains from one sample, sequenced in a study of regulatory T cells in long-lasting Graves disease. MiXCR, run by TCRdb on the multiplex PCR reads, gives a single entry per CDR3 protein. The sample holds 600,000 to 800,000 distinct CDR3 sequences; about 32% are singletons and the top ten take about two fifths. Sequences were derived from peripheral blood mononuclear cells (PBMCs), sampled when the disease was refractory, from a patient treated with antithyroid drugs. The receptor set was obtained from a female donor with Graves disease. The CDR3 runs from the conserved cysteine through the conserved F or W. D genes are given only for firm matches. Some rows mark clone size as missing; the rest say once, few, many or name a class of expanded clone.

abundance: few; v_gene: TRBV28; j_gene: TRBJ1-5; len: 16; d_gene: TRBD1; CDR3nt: TGTGCCAGCAGTTTACTGTCGGGACAGCTCAATCAGCCCCAGCATTTT; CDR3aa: CASSLLSGQLNQPQHF
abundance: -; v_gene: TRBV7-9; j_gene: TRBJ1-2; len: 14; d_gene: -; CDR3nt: TGTGCCAGCAGTTCCTTAGGGCCATCCTATGGCTACACCTTC; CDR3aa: CASSSLGPSYGYTF
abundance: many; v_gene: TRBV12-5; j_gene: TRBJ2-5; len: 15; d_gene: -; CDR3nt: TGTGCTAGTGGTTTGGTAATCTTCGGGGAAGAGACCCAGTACTTC; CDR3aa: CASGLVIFGEETQYF
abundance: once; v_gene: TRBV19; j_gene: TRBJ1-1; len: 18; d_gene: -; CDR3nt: TGTGCCAGTAGTATAAATCGGAGCGGAACAAAAAAGAGGGTTGGTGCTTTCTTT; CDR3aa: CASSINRSGTKKRVGAFF
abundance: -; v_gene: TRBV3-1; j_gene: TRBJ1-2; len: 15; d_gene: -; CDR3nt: TGTGCCAGCAGCCAAGATCCAGCAGCTAACTATGGCTACACCTTC; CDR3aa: CASSQDPAANYGYTF
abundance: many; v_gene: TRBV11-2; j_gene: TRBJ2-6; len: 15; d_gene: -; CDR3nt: TGTGCCAGCAGTCATGGGGTATTTGGGGCCAACGTCCTGACTTTC; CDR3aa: CASSHGVFGANVLTF
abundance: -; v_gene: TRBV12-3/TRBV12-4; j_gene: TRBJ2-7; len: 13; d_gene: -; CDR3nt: TGTGCCAGCAGGTACGGACAGACATACGAGCAGTACTTC; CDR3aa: CASRYGQTYEQYF
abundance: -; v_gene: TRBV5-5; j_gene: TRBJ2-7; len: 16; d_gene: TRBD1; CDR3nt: TGTGCCAGCAGCTTGGCCGGCAGGGGGCTGTTCTACGAGCAGTACTTC; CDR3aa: CASSLAGRGLFYEQYF
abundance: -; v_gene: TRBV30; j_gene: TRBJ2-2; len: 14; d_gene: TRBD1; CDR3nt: TGTGCCTGGAGTCCAGGGGGCAACACCGGGGAGCTGTTTTTT; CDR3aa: CAWSPGGNTGELFF
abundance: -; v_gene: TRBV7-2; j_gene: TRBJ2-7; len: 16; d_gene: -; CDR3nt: TGTGCCAGCAGCTTCTCCGGGACGGCAGCCTCCTACGAGCAGTACTTC; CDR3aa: CASSFSGTAASYEQYF
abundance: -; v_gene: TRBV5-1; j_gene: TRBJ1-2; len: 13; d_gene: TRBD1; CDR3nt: TGCGCCAGCAGCCCGGACAGGGGTGAAGGCTACACCTTC; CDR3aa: CASSPDRGEGYTF
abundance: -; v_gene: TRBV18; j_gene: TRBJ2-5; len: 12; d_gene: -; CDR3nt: TGTGCCAGCTCATCAACCCGAGAGACCCAGTACTTC; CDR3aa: CASSSTRETQYF
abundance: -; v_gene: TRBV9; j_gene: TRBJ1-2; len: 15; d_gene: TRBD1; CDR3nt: TGTGCCAGCAGCGTAGAAGCAGGGGGGCCTAGAGGCTACACCTTC; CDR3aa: CASSVEAGGPRGYTF
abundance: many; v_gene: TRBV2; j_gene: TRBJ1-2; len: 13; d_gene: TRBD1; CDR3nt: TGTGCCAGCAGTGAAGACAGGGGACATGGCTACACCTTC; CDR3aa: CASSEDRGHGYTF
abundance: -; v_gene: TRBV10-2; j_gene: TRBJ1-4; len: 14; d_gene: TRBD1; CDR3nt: TGCGCCAGCAGGGCCGGGACAGGACATGAAAAACTGTTTTTT; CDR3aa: CASRAGTGHEKLFF
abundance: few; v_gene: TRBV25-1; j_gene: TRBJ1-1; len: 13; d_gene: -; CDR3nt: TGTGCCTCTTTGGGGTTACCAAAAACTGAAGCTTTCTTT; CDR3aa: CASLGLPKTEAFF
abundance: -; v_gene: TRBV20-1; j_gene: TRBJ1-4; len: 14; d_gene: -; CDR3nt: TGCAGTGCTAGAGAGGGGGGAACTAGTGAAAAACTGTTTTTT; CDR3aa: CSAREGGTSEKLFF
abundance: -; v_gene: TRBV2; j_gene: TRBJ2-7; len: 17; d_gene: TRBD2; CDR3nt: TGTGCCAGCAGTCTCCCAAGACTAGCGGGAGCCAACTACGAGCAGTACTTC; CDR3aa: CASSLPRLAGANYEQYF
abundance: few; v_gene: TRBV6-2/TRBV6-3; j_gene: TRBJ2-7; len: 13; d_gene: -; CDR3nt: TGTGCCAGCAGTTCCGAGCGGGTCTACGAGCAGTACTTC; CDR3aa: CASSSERVYEQYF
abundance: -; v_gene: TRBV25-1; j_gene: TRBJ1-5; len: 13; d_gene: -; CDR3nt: TGTGCCAGCAGTGAATATCCGGATCAGCCCCAGCATTTT; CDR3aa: CASSEYPDQPQHF
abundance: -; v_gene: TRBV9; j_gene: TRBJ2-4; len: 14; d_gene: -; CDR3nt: TGTGCCAGCAGCGTAGACACAGGGGGGGACATTCAGTACTTC; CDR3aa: CASSVDTGGDIQYF
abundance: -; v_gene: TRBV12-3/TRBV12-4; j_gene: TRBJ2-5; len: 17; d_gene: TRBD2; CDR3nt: TGTGCCAGCAGTCCCCGAGGACTAGCGGGAGGGCAAGAGACCCAGTACTTC; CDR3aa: CASSPRGLAGGQETQYF
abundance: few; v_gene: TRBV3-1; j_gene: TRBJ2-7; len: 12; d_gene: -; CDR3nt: TGTGCCAGCAACCATAAGACCTACGAGCAGTACTTC; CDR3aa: CASNHKTYEQYF
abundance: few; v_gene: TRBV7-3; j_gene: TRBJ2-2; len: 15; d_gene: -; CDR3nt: TGTGCCAGCAGCCTGCTGCCCGCGAACACCGGGGAGCTGTTTTTT; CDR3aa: CASSLLPANTGELFF
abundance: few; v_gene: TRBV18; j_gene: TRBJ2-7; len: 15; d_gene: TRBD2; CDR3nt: TGTGCCAGCTCACCGTTAGCGGGAGTAGGCTACGAGCAGTACTTC; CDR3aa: CASSPLAGVGYEQYF
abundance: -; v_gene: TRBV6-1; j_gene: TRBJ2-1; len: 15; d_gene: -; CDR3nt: TGTGCCAGCAAATTCATCCCGGGGTGGCAATATGAGCAGTTCTTC; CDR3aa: CASKFIPGWQYEQFF
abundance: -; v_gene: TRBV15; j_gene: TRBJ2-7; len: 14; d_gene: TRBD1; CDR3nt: TGTGCCACCAGCAGAGATGGGACAGGCCCCGAGCAGTACTTC; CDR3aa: CATSRDGTGPEQYF
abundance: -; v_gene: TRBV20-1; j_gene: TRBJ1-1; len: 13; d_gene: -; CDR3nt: TGCAGTGCTAGAGATGCCAGGGCGCCTGAAGCTTTCTTT; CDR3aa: CSARDARAPEAFF
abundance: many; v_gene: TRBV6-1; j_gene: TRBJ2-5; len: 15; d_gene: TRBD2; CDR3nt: TGTGCCAGCAGTGAAGAGGCTAGCGGTCGGGGGACCCAGTACTTC; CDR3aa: CASSEEASGRGTQYF
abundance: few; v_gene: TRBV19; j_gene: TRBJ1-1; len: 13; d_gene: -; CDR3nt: TGTGCCAGTAGTGTCGACCTAGGTCCTGAAGCTTTCTTT; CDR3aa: CASSVDLGPEAFF
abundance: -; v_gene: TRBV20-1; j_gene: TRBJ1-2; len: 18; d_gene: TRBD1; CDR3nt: TGCAGTGCTAGGATTGGGTGGACAGGGGCGGGGGGAAACTATGGCTACACCTTC; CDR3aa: CSARIGWTGAGGNYGYTF
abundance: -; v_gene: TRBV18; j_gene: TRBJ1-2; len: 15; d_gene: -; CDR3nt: TGTGCCAGCTCACCACGGCCTCAACGGGGCTATGGCTACACCTTC; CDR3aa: CASSPRPQRGYGYTF
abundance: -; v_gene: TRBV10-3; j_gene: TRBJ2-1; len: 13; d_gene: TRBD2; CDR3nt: TGTGCCATCAGTGATGCTCTAGCGGGGATGCAGTTCTTC; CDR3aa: CAISDALAGMQFF
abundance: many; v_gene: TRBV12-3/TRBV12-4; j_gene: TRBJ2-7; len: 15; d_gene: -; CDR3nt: TGTGCCAGCAGTTCCCGGGACGCAAGCTCCTACGAGCAGTACTTC; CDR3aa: CASSSRDASSYEQYF
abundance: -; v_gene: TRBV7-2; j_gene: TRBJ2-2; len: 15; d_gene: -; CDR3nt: TGTGCCAGCAGCTTAGACGGGAGAGGGACCGGGGAGCTGTTTTTT; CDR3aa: CASSLDGRGTGELFF
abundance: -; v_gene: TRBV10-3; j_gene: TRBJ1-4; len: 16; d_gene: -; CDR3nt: TGTGCCATCAGCCTCAACCCCAGCGCAACTAATGAAAAACTGTTTTTT; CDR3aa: CAISLNPSATNEKLFF
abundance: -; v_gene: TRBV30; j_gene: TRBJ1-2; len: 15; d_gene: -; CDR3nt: TGTGCCTGGAGTGTTCCGGACTTAGGGAACTATGGCTACACCTTC; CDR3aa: CAWSVPDLGNYGYTF